Below are 20 T cell receptor beta chains sequenced from a single sample in a study of spatial heterogeneity in lung cancer (dated by TCRdb to about 2019). What the work shows at the level of the full study, not this receptor alone: The tumor nonsynonymous mutation count correlated with the number of expanded alpha and beta TCRs within the tumor.

The library was generated by 5' RACE. Sequencing relied on a NextSeq 500. Using fastp at Q25 and MiXCR, TCRdb reprocessed the public reads and kept productive beta chains. Under each unique CDR3 protein, matching rows form one entry showing the most common genes and DNA. For this sample there are about 27,000 distinct CDR3 sequences; around 7.5% appear just once. More than 20% of the sample is held by the ten biggest clonotypes. Read against the paper, the sample's time point label means: sample taken at primary tumor resection. No cognate antigen is known for these TCRs. Sequenced material: lung tumor tissue, taken at surgery. The origin of the receptors is a male donor with early-stage non-small cell lung cancer.

This clonotype has a count of ten or more. The gene calls are TRBV20-1 and TRBJ1-6, with 9 bases fitting TRBD1. CDR3 length: 13 amino acids. Germline CDR1 and CDR2: DFQATT and SNEGSKA (reference sequence). The J segment lost 11 bases and the V segment lost 5 bases, leaving 7 bases of the junction unmatched. The CDR3 spells CSALRTGDAPLHF. In nucleotides, the CDR3 is TGCAGTGCTTTACGGACAGGGGACGCACCCCTCCACTTT.

V and J are TRBV6-5 and TRBJ1-6; D gene ambiguous. Germline assignment: CDR1 MNHEY and CDR2 SVGAGI. The CDR3 totals 12 residues. V lost 6 bases and J lost 7, with 7 bases in between. The CDR3 here is CASRLTNSPLHF. As DNA, the CDR3 is TGTGCCAGCAGGCTAACAAATTCACCCCTCCACTTT.

This clonotype was observed at least ten times. This chain joins TRBV7-8 and TRBJ2-1; 7 bases are shared with TRBD1. The ends lost 3 bases at V and 8 bases at J; junction bases unmatched: 13. The CDR3 sequence is 16 residues long. CDR1 SGHVS and CDR2 FQNEAQ come from the germline V gene. This CDR3 is CASSLIRTGGLDEQFF. CDR3 nucleotide sequence: TGTGCCAGCAGCTTGATACGGACAGGTGGGCTCGATGAGCAGTTCTTC.

This clonotype appeared many times. The gene calls are TRBV18 and TRBJ1-5, with a possible D match to TRBD1 (5 bases). Germline values: CDR1 KGHSH, CDR2 LQKENI. CDR3 length: 13 residues. Trimming removed 2 bases from V and 6 bases from J, with 8 bases in between. CDR3 protein: CASSPGASQPQHF. For the CDR3, the DNA is TGTGCCAGCTCACCAGGGGCTTCTCAGCCCCAGCATTTT.

This clonotype was counted many times. The rearrangement uses TRBV20-1 and TRBJ2-3; 8 bases line up with TRBD2. The V gene end was trimmed by 3 bases and the J gene end by 4 bases; junction bases not matched to a gene: 0. CDR1 DFQATT and CDR2 SNEGSKA come from the germline V gene (reference sequence). The CDR3 is 12 amino acids. The CDR3 DNA is TGCAGTGCTAGCGGGGGGGCAGATACGCAGTATTTT. Translation gives CSASGGADTQYF.

This clonotype was seen repeatedly, ten times or more. J is TRBJ2-7 and V is TRBV18, with 8 positions matching TRBD2. The CDR3 covers 16 residues. The ends lost 6 bases at V and 2 bases at J; junction bases unmatched: 12. Germline CDR1 reads KGHSH; CDR2 reads LQKENI. CDR3 amino acids: CASSPTPGLGAYEQYF. The DNA of the CDR3 is TGTGCCAGCTCTCCAACCCCGGGACTAGGGGCCTACGAGCAGTACTTC.

The rearrangement uses TRBV5-4 and TRBJ2-3; D is unclear. The CDR3 contains 16 residues. V lost 0 bases and J 3 bases, leaving 14 bases between the germline ends. CDR1 is SGHNT and CDR2 is YYREEE in the germline V gene (reference sequence). CDR3 in DNA: TGTGCCAGCAGCTTGGCCTTCCCTAGAGGAACAGATACGCAGTATTTT. Protein: CASSLAFPRGTDTQYF. The full variable domain, completed using reference TRBV5-4 and TRBJ2-3, is ETGVTQSPTHLIKTRGQQVTLRCSSQSGHNTVSWYQQALGQGPQFIFQYYREEENGRGNFPPRFSGLQFPNYSSELNVNALELDDSALYLCASSLAFPRGTDTQYFGPGTRLTVL.

This clonotype appeared many times. The V call is TRBV3-1, the J call TRBJ2-5; unclear D gene. CDR3 length equals 13 residues. V was shortened by 1 base and J by 2 bases, with 5 bases between the two germline ends. From germline, CDR1 is LGHDT and CDR2 YNNKEL (reference sequence). CDR3 residues: CASSQGGQETQYF. Here the CDR3 DNA reads TGTGCCAGCAGCCAAGGGGGACAAGAGACCCAGTACTTC.

This clonotype was counted many times. V is TRBV5-6 and J is TRBJ2-1; perhaps D is TRBD1 or TRBD2 (6 bases each). CDR1 and CDR2 (germline): SGHDT, YYEEEE. The V and J ends lost 4 bases and 6 bases respectively, with 17 bases between them. The CDR3 sequence is 15 residues long. The CDR3: CASSHPGAPFNEQFF. The CDR3 coding sequence is TGTGCCAGCAGCCACCCGGGGGCCCCATTCAATGAGCAGTTCTTC. The whole variable domain, filled in from reference TRBV5-6 and TRBJ2-1, reads DAGVTQSPTHLIKTRGQQVTLRCSPKSGHDTVSWYQQALGQGPQFIFQYYEEEERQRGNFPDRFSGHQFPNYSSELNVNALLLGDSALYLCASSHPGAPFNEQFFGPGTRLTVL.

This clonotype was seen at least ten times. The chain carries TRBV29-1 and TRBJ1-2, with a tentative D call TRBD1 (6 bases). Germline CDR1 is SQVTM and CDR2 is ANQGSEA. CDR3 length equals 12 residues. With 5 bases removed from V and 1 base from J, the gap between germline ends came to 8 bases. Written as DNA, the CDR3 is TGCAGCGTTAAGGGGGTTAACTATGGCTACACCTTC. The encoded protein is CSVKGVNYGYTF. Variable domain in full (rest from reference TRBV29-1 and TRBJ1-2): SAVISQKPSRDICQRGTSLTIQCQVDSQVTMMFWYRQQPGQSLTLIATANQGSEATYESGFVIDKFPISRPNLTFSTLTVSNMSPEDSSIYLCSVKGVNYGYTFGSGTRLTVV.

Within the sample, this clonotype is medium-sized (0.01 to 0.1%). V gene TRBV7-2 combines with J gene TRBJ1-2; 7 bases agree with TRBD1. Germline V gives CDR1 SGHTA, CDR2 FQGNSA. Trimming at V came to 2 bases and at J to 4 bases, leaving 7 bases not matched to a gene. CDR3 length equals 15 residues. For the CDR3, the DNA is TGTGCCAGCAGCTTATCAGGGGGGAATCGCTATGGCTACACCTTC. Translating it yields CASSLSGGNRYGYTF.

This chain joins TRBV6-2 or TRBV6-3 and TRBJ2-3; 7 nucleotides align to TRBD2. V trimming: 2 bases; J trimming: 3 bases; junction bases outside the gene matches: 8. In germline, CDR1 is MNHEY, CDR2 SVGEGT. There are 16 residues in the CDR3. CDR3 protein: CASSYGRGVATDTQYF. The CDR3 nucleotides read TGTGCCAGCAGTTACGGTCGGGGGGTGGCTACAGATACGCAGTATTTT.

The genes are TRBV5-5 and TRBJ2-5; TRBD1 might be the D (5 bases). The ends were cut back, 2 bases at V and 5 bases at J, with 10 bases in the middle. The CDR3 has 13 residues. Per the germline V gene, CDR1 is SGHKS and CDR2 is YYEKEE (reference sequence). The CDR3 nucleotides are TGTGCCAGCAGCTTTAGGGGAAAGGAGACCCAGTACTTC. It yields the protein CASSFRGKETQYF.

This clonotype was counted a few times. The chain employs TRBV7-2 and TRBJ2-2; 7 bases match TRBD1. The length of the CDR3 is 14 residues. J gave up 6 bases and V 5 bases, and 6 bases lay outside the gene matches. CDR1 is SGHTA, CDR2 FQGNSA, per germline. The DNA of the CDR3 is TGTGCCAGCAGCACACGGGACAGTCCCGGGGAGCTGTTTTTT. Amino acid sequence: CASSTRDSPGELFF.

The chain has TRBV30 and TRBJ1-1; the match to TRBD1 covers 7 bases. Germline CDR1 GTSNPN, CDR2 SVGIG (reference sequence). This CDR3 spans 13 amino acids. The ends lost 1 base at V and 4 bases at J; junction bases unmatched: 3. In nucleotides, the CDR3 is TGTGCCTGGAGTGAGGGGGCAATCACTGAAGCTTTCTTT. This gives the protein CAWSEGAITEAFF.

V is TRBV30 and J is TRBJ2-3; 11 bases are shared with TRBD2. Germline V gives CDR1 GTSNPN, CDR2 SVGIG (reference sequence). The CDR3 has 15 amino acids. Germline trimming cut 1 base from V and 6 bases from J; bases unmatched to any gene: 6. CDR3 nucleotide sequence: TGTGCCTGGAGTGGAACTAGCGGGGGCCCCGATACGCAGTATTTT. This encodes CAWSGTSGGPDTQYF.

This clonotype showed up many times. This chain connects TRBV28 to TRBJ2-7, with TRBD1 matching over 9 bases. Per germline, CDR1 MDHEN and CDR2 SYDVKM. Trimming removed 6 bases from V and 0 bases from J; junction bases left unmatched: 12. CDR3 length: 17 amino acids. In DNA, the CDR3 is TGTGCCAGCAGAACCGGGACAGGGACCCCAAACTCCTACGAGCAGTACTTC. Residues: CASRTGTGTPNSYEQYF. The full variable domain, with the rest looked up from reference TRBV28 and TRBJ2-7, is DVKVTQSSRYLVKRTGEKVFLECVQDMDHENMFWYRQDPGLGLRLIYFSYDVKMKEKGDIPEGYSVSREKKERFSLILESASTNQTSMYLCASRTGTGTPNSYEQYFGPGTRLTVT.

By sample fraction, this clonotype is medium-sized. The chain employs TRBV7-2 and TRBJ1-4; D is uncertain. V lost 5 bases to trimming and J lost 5 bases, with 9 bases between them. The germline V gene has CDR1 SGHTA and CDR2 FQGNSA. The CDR3 is made up of 13 amino acids. The CDR3 nucleotides are TGTGCCAGCAGCCCTGATGGAAATGAAAAACTGTTTTTT. It translates to CASSPDGNEKLFF.

This clonotype was detected ten times or more. The rearrangement uses TRBV29-1 and TRBJ2-3, with 8 nucleotides matching TRBD1. Per the germline V gene, CDR1 is SQVTM and CDR2 is ANQGSEA. The CDR3 has 13 amino acids. With V trimmed by 3 bases and J by 5 bases, 4 bases remained unmatched. This chain's CDR3 is CSVDQGAIDTQYF. The CDR3 DNA follows: TGCAGCGTTGACCAGGGGGCAATAGATACGCAGTATTTT.

V and J are TRBV19 and TRBJ2-3, with TRBD1 matching over 7 bases. Germline loops: CDR1 LNHDA, CDR2 SQIVND (reference sequence). This CDR3 has 15 residues. The trim removed 6 bases at V and 3 bases at J, leaving 9 bases unmatched. Here the CDR3 reads CASRDPGQKTDTQYF. The CDR3 coding sequence is TGTGCCAGTAGGGATCCGGGACAGAAAACAGATACGCAGTATTTT.